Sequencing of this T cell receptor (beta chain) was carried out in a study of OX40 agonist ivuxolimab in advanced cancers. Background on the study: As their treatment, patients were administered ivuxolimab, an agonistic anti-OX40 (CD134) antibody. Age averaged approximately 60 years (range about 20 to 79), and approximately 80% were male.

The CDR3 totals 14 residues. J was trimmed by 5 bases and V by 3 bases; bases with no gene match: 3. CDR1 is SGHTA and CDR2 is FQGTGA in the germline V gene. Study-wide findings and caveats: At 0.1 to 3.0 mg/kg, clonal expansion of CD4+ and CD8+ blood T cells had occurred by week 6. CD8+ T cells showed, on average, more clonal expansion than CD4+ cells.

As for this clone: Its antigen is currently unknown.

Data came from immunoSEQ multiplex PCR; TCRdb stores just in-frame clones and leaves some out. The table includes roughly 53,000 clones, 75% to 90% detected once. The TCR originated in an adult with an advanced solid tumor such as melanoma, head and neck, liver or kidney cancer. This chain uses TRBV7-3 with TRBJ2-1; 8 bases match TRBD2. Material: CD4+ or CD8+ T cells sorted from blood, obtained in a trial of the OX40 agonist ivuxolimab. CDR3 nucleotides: TGTGCCAGCAGCTTCAGCGGGGGCGACAATGAGCAGTTCTTC. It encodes CASSFSGGDNEQFF.